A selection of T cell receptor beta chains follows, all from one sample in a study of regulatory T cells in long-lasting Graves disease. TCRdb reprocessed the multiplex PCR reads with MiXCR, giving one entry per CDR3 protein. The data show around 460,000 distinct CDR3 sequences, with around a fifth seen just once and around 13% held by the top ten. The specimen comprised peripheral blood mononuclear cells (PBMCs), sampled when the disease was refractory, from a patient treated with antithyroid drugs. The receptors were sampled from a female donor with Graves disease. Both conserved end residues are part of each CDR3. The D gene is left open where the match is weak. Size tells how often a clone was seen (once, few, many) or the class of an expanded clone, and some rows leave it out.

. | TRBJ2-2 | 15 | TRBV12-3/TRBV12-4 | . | TGTGCCAGCAGTTCTCAGGACGGAACCACCGGGGAGCTGTTTTTT | CASSSQDGTTGELFF
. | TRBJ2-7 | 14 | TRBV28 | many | TGTGCCAGCAGTTTATATGCCGAGAACTACGAGCAGTACTTC | CASSLYAENYEQYF
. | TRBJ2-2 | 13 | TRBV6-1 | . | TGTGCCAGCAGTGAAGACCCGACCGGGGAGCTGTTTTTT | CASSEDPTGELFF
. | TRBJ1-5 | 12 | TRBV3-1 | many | TGTGCCAGCAGCCAAGGAGGACAGCCCCAGCATTTT | CASSQGGQPQHF
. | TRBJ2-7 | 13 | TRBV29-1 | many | TGCAGCGTTGAAGTCCAGAGCTCCTACGAGCAGTACTTC | CSVEVQSSYEQYF
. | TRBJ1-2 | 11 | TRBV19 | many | TGTGCCAGTAGTCTGATTGATGGCTACACCTTC | CASSLIDGYTF
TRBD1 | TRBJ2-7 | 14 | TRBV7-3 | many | TGTGCCAGCAGCTTCGGGACAGGGCTCGACGAGCAGTACTTC | CASSFGTGLDEQYF
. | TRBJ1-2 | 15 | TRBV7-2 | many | TGTGCCAGCAGCTTAGGAGGGGAGGCTAACTATGGCTACACCTTC | CASSLGGEANYGYTF
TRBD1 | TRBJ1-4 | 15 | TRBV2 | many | TGTGCCAGCAGGTCCGCAGGGGGCGTGGGGGAAAAACTGTTTTTT | CASRSAGGVGEKLFF
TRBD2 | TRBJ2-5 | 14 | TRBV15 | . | TGTGCCACCAGCAGGAAAGGACTAGGCGGGACCCAGTACTTC | CATSRKGLGGTQYF
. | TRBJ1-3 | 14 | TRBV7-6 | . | TGTGCCAGCAGCTTAACCAGGGAGGGAAACACCATATATTTT | CASSLTREGNTIYF
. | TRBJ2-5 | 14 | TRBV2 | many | TGTGCCAGCCACGACGGGGCAGGGGAGGAGACCCAGTACTTC | CASHDGAGEETQYF
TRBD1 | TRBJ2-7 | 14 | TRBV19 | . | TGTGCCAGTGGCCAAGGGACAGGTCCCCACGAGCAGTACTTC | CASGQGTGPHEQYF
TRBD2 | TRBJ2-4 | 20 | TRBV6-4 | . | TGTGCCAGCAGTGCTTGGGAAGGACTAGCGGGAGTCCTAGCCAAAAACATTCAGTACTTC | CASSAWEGLAGVLAKNIQYF
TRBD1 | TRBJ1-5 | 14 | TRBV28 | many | TGTGCCAGCAGTTTAAGGGGGCTTGGGCAGCCCCAGCATTTT | CASSLRGLGQPQHF
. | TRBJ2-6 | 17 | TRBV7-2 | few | TGTGCCAGCAGCCCCGGGGCCCGCAACTCTGGGGCCAACGTCCTGACTTTC | CASSPGARNSGANVLTF
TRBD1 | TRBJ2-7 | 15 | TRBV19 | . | TGTGCCAGTAGTATAGTTAACAGGGGGATCTACGAGCAGTACTTC | CASSIVNRGIYEQYF
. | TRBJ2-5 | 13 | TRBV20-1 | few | TGCAGTGCTAGAGCGCAGGGGACAGAGACCCAGTACTTC | CSARAQGTETQYF
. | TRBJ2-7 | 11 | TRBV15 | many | TGTGCCACCAGCAGATTGTACGAGCAGTACTTC | CATSRLYEQYF
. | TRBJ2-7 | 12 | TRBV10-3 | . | TGTGCCGTAATGACCGACGCCGGCGAGCAGTACTTC | CAVMTDAGEQYF
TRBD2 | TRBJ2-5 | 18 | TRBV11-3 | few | TGTGCCAGCAGCTTAGATAGCCGACTAGCGGAGGTCCAAGAGACCCAGTACTTC | CASSLDSRLAEVQETQYF
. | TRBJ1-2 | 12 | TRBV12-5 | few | TGTGCTAGTGGTTTCCTCAGTGCTGGGCCCACCTTC | CASGFLSAGPTF
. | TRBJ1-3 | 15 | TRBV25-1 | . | TGTGCCAGCAGTGGGAGACAGAGCTCTGGAAACACCATATATTTT | CASSGRQSSGNTIYF
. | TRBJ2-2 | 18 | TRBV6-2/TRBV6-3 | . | TGTGCCAGCAGTTACCTCCCCCCGGGACCCCGCGTCGCAGGGGAGCTGTTTTTT | CASSYLPPGPRVAGELFF
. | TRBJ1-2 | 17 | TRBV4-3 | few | TGCGCCAGCAGCCAAGATCGAGGAACAGGGAAGAACTATGGCTACACCTTC | CASSQDRGTGKNYGYTF
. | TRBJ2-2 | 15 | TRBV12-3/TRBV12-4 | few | TGTGCCAGCAGGCCTAGGGGGGGGTCCACCGGGGAGCTGTTTTTT | CASRPRGGSTGELFF
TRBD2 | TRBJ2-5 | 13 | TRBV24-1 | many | TGTGCCACCAGTGATTTAGCGGGGGAGACCCAGTACTTC | CATSDLAGETQYF
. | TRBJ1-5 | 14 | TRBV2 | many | TGTGCCACCAAAAACCCGATTAGCAATCAGCCCCAGCATTTT | CATKNPISNQPQHF